This TCR beta chain stems from a study of naive and memory T cell subsets. With respect to this clonotype: No antigen is known for it.

V shed 7 bases and J shed 6 bases, with 9 bases lying between them. In germline, CDR1 is ENHRY, CDR2 SYGVKD. The CDR3 sequence is 11 residues long. Overall study findings and caveats: Activation and differentiation may alter RNA-based TCR counts. There was no ground truth to check naive and memory subset results. Possibly reflecting memory cells re-expressing CD45RA, a few larger clonotypes occurred in naive repertoires, especially CD8.

The beta constant-region primer was an equimolar mix of two oligonucleotides covering TRBC1 and TRBC2. Nested alpha and beta constant-region primers with the SP2 primer drove four PCR rounds on ligated cDNA. TCRdb used MiXCR to reprocess the UMI-ligation and nested PCR reads, holding one entry per CDR3 protein. The profile covers approximately 150,000 distinct CDR3 sequences, with approximately 18% appearing a single time and approximately 0.63% taken by the ten largest. This TCR derives from a human donor in good health. The rearrangement joins TRBV10-3 to TRBJ1-1; D might be TRBD1 (5 bases). Specimen: naive CD8+ T cells from blood. CDR3 region: CAITGGSEAFF. CDR3 DNA sequence: TGTGCCATCACTGGGGGTTCTGAAGCTTTCTTT.